The source of this T cell receptor beta chain is a study of circulating tumor DNA in untreated peripheral T-cell lymphoma. Worth noting for this clone: Its target is unknown.

Tumor tissue was collected at baseline, before treatment began. Using immunoSEQ multiplex PCR, the repertoire was profiled, and TCRdb retains in-frame clones only, with some absent. The table includes about 10,000 clones, approximately 76% detected once. Study-level points and caveats: Tumor-specific clonotypes: identified in 75% to 80% of patients, 86% of baseline tissues.

Germline CDR1 and CDR2: GTSNPN and SVGIG (reference sequence). With 3 bases removed from V and 7 bases from J, the gap between germline ends came to 18 bases. This CDR3 spans 15 amino acids. This chain links TRBV30 with TRBJ2-2; tentative D call: TRBD1 (6 bases). The specimen sequenced was tumor tissue. The source is a human donor with peripheral T-cell lymphoma. The CDR3 DNA sequence: TGTGCCTGGAGAATTCAGGGGTATAGGGTCGGGGAGCTGTTTTTT. The encoded protein is CAWRIQGYRVGELFF. Using reference TRBV30 and TRBJ2-2 for the parts outside the CDR3, the full variable domain is SQTIHQWPATLVQPVGSPLSLECTVEGTSNPNLYWYRQAAGRGLQLLFYSVGIGQISSEVPQNLSASRPQDRQFILSSKKLLLSDSGFYLCAWRIQGYRVGELFFGEGSRLTVL.